This T cell receptor beta chain was observed in a study of blood T cell repertoires in COVID-19. Study information: The cDNA or gDNA used as material had been derived from T cells, B-cell-depleted T cells, or PBMCs.

The authors' processing: Using reference gene primer amplification, nucleated cell counts were estimated. The method was immunoSEQ multiplex PCR; TCRdb's version includes in-frame clones alone and lacks a portion of them. V, J and clone size reflect that table, while D and trimming were determined from the DNA. The data show over 250,000 clones, with 80% to 90% seen just once and 8% to 9% held by the top ten. Participants' reported clinical history set cohort assignment. By sample share, this clone is large. V was shortened by 3 bases and J by 3 bases, with 15 bases between the two germline ends. The CDR3 spans 15 residues. CDR1 SGHDT and CDR2 YYEEEE come from the germline V gene.

The receptor was derived from a woman aged 18-30 years who had recovered from COVID-19. The chain has TRBV5-6 and TRBJ1-1; D remains unclear. Sequencing used PBMCs or T cells enriched from blood (not recorded which). The DNA of the CDR3 is TGTGCCAGCAGCTCGTCCATAAAGGGAGACACTGAAGCTTTCTTT. Amino acid sequence: CASSSSIKGDTEAFF.